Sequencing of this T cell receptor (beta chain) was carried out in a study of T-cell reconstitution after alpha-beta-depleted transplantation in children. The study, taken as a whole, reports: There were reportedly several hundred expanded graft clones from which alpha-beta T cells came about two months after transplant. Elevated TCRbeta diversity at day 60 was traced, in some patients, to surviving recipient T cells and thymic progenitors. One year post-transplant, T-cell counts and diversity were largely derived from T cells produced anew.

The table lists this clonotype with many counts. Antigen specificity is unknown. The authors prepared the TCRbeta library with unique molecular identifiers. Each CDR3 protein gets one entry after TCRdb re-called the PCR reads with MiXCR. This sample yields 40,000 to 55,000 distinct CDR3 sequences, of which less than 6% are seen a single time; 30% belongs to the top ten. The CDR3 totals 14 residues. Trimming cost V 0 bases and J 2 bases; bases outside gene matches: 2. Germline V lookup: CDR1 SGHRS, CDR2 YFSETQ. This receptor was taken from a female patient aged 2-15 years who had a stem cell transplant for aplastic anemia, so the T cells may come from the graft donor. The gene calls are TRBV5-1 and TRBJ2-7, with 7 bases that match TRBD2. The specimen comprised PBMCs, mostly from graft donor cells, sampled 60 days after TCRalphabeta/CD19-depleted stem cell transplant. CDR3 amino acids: CASSLAAGTYEQYF. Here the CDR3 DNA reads TGCGCCAGCAGCTTGGCAGCGGGGACCTACGAGCAGTACTTC.